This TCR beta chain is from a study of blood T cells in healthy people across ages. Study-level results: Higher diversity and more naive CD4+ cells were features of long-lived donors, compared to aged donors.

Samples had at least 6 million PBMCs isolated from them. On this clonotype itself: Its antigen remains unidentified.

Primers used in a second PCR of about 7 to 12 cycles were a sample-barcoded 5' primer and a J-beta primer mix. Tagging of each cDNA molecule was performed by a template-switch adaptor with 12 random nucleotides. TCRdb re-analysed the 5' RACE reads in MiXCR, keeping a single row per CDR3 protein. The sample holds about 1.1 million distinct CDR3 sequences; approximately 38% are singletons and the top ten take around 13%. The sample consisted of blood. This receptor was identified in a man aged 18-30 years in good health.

The CDR3 nucleotides are TGCAGTGCTAGACGGACTAGCGGGTCTATCTATGAGCAGTACTTC. It specifies CSARRTSGSIYEQYF. The chain carries TRBV20-1 and TRBJ2-5; 11 nucleotides align to TRBD2. V was pared by 2 bases and J by 11 bases, with 13 bases of the junction left unmatched. Looked up from germline, CDR1 is DFQATT and CDR2 is SNEGSKA (reference sequence). This CDR3 is 15 amino acids long.